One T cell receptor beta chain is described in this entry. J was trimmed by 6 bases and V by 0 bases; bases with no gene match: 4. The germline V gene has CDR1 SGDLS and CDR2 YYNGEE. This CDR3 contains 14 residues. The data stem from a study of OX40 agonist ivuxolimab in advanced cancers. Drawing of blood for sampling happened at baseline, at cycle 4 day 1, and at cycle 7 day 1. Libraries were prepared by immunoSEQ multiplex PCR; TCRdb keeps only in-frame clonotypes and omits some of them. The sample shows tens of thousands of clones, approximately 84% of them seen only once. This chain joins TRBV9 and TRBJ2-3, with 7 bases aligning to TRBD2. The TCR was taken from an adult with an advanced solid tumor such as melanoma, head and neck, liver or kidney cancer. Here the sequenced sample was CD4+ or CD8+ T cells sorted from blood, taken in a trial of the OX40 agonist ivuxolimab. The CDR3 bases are TGTGCCAGCAGCGTAGGCGGGGGTCTTGATACGCAGTATTTT. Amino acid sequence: CASSVGGGLDTQYF.